This T cell receptor (beta chain) was sequenced during a study of blood T cells in healthy people across ages. Whole-study findings and limits: Strongly correlated with naive T cell percentage was TCR beta diversity. Whereas aged donors had fewer naive CD4+ cells, long-lived donors had more of them and higher diversity. As age increased, TCR beta diversity per million T cells fell in a roughly linear fashion.

Per sample, no less than 5 micrograms of total RNA were extracted. V was clipped by 2 bases and J by 0 bases; unmatched bases: 2. This CDR3 has 16 residues. The V gene's germline CDR1 is SGHNT and CDR2 YYREEE (reference sequence). With a J-beta primer mix and a sample-barcoded 5' primer, a second PCR ran about 7 to 11 cycles. TCRdb reprocessed the 5' RACE reads via MiXCR and lists one record per CDR3 protein. The sample lists fewer than 2,000,000 distinct CDR3 sequences, 34% occurring once. As concerns this clonotype: Its antigen is still unknown.

The chain recombines TRBV5-4 with TRBJ2-6; 7 bases align to TRBD2. Input material: blood. The sequence was obtained from a young woman in good health. CDR3 nucleotide sequence: TGTGCCAGCAGCTTCGGGGGGAGCTCTGGGGCCAACGTCCTGACTTTC. Residues: CASSFGGSSGANVLTF.